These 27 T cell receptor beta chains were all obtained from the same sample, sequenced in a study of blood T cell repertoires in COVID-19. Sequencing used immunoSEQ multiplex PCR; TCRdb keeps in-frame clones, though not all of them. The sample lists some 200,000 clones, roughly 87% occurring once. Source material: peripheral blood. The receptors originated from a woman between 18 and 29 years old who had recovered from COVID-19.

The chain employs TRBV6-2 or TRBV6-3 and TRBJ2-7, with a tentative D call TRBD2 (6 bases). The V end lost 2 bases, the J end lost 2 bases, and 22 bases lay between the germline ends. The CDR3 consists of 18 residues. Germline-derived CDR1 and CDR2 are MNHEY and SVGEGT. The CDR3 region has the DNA TGTGCCAGCAGTTACGAGGTGATCCCTAGCGAGATTACCTACGAGCAGTACTTC. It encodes CASSYEVIPSEITYEQYF.

For the CDR3, the DNA is TGTGCCAGCAGCCTCCTTGCGGGAGGGTACAATGAGCAGTTCTTC. This sequence encodes CASSLLAGGYNEQFF. The chain has TRBV3-1 (or the pseudogene TRBV3-2) and TRBJ2-1, with 9 bases lining up with TRBD2. Germline V gene data show CDR1 as LGHDT and CDR2 as YNNKEL (reference sequence). The CDR3 spans 15 residues. The V and J ends lost 4 bases and 4 bases, in that order; junction bases with no gene match: 5.

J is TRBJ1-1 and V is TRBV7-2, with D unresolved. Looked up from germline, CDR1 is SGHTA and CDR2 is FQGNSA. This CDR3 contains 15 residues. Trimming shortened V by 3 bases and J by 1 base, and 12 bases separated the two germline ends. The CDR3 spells CASSFNNKKNTEAFF. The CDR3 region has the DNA TGTGCCAGCAGCTTTAATAACAAAAAGAACACTGAAGCTTTCTTT. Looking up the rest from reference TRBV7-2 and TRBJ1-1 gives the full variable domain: GAGVSQSPSNKVTEKGKDVELRCDPISGHTALYWYRQSLGQGLEFLIYFQGNSAPDKSGLPSDRFSAERTGGSVSTLTIQRTQQEDSAVYLCASSFNNKKNTEAFFGQGTRLTVV.

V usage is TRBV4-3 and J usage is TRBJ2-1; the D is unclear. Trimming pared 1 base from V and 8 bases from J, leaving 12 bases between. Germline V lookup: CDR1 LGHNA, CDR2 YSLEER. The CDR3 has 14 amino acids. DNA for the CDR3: TGCGCCAGCAGCCAAGTCTCTAGAACCGATGAGCAGTTCTTC. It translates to CASSQVSRTDEQFF.

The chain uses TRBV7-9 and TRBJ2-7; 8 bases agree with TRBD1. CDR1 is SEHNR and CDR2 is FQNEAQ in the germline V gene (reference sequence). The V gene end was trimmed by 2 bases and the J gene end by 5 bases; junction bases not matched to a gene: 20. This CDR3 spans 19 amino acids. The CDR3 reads CASSLRNESPRTGNNEQYF. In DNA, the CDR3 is TGTGCCAGCAGCTTACGGAACGAGTCACCCCGGACAGGGAACAACGAGCAGTACTTC.

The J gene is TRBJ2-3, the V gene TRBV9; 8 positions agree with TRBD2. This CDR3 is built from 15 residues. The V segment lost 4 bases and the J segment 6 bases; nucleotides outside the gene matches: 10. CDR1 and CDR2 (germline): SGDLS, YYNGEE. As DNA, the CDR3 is TGTGCCAGCAGCTACAGCGGGAGAGGCGGTGATACGCAGTATTTT. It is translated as CASSYSGRGGDTQYF.

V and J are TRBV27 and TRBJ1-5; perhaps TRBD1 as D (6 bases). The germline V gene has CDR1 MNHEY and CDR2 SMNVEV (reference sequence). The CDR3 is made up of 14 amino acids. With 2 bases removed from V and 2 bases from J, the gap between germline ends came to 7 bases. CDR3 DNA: TGTGCCAGCAGTTTAGAGGGGGGCAATCAGCCCCAGCATTTT. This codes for CASSLEGGNQPQHF.

The CDR3 is CASSPRSGGNSPLHF. In DNA form, the CDR3 reads TGTGCCAGCAGTCCACGGTCGGGAGGGAATTCACCCCTCCACTTT. The V call is TRBV6-2 or TRBV6-3, the J call TRBJ1-6; no clear D. V was cut by 5 bases and J by 7 bases, with 15 bases left in between. Germline lookup yields CDR1 MNHEY and CDR2 SVGEGT. The CDR3 is 15 amino acids.

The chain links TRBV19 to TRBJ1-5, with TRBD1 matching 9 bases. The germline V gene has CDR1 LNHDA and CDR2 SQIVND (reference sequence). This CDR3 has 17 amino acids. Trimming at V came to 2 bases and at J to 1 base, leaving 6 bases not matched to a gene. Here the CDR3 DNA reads TGTGCCAGTAGTATAAGGGGACAGGGAGGCAGCAATCAGCCCCAGCATTTT. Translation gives CASSIRGQGGSNQPQHF.

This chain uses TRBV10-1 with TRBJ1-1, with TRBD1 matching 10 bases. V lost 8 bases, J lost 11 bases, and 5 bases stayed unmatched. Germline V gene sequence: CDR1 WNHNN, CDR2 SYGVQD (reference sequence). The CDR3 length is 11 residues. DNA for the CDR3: TGCGCCAGCGGCGGGACAGGGGTGGCTTTCTTT. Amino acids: CASGGTGVAFF.

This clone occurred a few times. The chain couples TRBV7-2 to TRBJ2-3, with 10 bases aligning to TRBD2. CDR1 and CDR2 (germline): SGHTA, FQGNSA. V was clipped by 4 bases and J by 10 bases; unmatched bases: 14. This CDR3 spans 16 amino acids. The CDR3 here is CASSWRSGTSDPSQYF. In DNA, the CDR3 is TGTGCCAGCAGCTGGCGCTCCGGGACTAGCGATCCCTCGCAGTATTTT.

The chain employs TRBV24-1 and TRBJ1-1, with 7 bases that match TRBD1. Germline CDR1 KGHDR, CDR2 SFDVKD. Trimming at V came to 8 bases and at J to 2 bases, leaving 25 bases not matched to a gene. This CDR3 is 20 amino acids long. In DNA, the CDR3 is TGTGCCACCAAACACCCGGACAGGTTTGGCGCGTTTCTACAAAACACTGAAGCTTTCTTT. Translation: CATKHPDRFGAFLQNTEAFF.

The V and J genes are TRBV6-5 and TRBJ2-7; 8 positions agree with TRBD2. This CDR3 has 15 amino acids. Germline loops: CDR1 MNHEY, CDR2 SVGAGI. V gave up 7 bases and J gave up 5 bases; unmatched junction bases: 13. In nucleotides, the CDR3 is TGTGCCAGCAAAACCACTCCGGGACTAGGGGACGAGCAGTACTTC. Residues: CASKTTPGLGDEQYF.

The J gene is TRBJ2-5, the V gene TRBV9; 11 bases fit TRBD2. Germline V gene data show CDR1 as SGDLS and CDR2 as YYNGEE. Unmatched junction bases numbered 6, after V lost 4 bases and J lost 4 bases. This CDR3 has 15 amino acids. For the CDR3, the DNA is TGTGCCAGCAGCAAACTAGCGGGAGTCAGAGAGACCCAGTACTTC. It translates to CASSKLAGVRETQYF.

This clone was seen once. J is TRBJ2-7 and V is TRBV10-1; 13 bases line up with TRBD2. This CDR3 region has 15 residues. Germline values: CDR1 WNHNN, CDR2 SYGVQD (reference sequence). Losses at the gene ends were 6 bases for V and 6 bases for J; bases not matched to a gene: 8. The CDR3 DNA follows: TGCGCCAGCAGCGAACTAGCGGGAGGGCCTCTCGAGCAGTACTTC. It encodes CASSELAGGPLEQYF.

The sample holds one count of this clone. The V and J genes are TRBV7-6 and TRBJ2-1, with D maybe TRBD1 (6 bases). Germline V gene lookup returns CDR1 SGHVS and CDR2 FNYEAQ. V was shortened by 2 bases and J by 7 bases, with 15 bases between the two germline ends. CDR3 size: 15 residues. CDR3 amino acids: CASSLSTGHQNEQFF. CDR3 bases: TGTGCCAGCAGCTTATCTACAGGGCACCAAAATGAGCAGTTCTTC.

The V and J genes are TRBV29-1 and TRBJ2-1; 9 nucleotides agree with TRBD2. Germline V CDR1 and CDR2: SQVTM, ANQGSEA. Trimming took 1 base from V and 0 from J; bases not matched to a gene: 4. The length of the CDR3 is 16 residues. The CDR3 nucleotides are TGCAGCGTTGAAGGGAATAGCGGGAGCTCCTACAATGAGCAGTTCTTC. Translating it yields CSVEGNSGSSYNEQFF.

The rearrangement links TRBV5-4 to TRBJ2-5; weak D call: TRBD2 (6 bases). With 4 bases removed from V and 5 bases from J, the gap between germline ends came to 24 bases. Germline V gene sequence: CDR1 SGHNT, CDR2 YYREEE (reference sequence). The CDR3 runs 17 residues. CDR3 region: CASSNNLLLYGGETQYF. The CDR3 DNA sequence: TGTGCCAGCAGCAACAACCTACTTCTATATGGAGGGGAGACCCAGTACTTC.

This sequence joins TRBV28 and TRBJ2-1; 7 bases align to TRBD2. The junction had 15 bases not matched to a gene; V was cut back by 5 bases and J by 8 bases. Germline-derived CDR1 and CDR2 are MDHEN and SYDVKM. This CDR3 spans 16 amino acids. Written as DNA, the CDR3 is TGTGCCAGCAGTCCCTCCGGGGAGGGCCGCTGGGATGAGCAGTTCTTC. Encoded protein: CASSPSGEGRWDEQFF.

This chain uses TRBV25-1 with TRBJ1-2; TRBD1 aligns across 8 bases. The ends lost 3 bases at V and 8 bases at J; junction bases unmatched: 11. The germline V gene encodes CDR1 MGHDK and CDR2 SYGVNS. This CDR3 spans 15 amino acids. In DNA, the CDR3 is TGTGCCAGCAGTGACACAGCAGGACAGGGTTACGGCTACACCTTC. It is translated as CASSDTAGQGYGYTF.

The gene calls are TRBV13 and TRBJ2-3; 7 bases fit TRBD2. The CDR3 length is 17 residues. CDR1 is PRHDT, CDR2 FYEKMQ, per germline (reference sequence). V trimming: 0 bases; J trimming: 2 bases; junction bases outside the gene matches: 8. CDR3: CASSLGVEREITDTQYF. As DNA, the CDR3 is TGTGCCAGCAGCTTAGGGGTCGAGCGGGAAATCACAGATACGCAGTATTTT.

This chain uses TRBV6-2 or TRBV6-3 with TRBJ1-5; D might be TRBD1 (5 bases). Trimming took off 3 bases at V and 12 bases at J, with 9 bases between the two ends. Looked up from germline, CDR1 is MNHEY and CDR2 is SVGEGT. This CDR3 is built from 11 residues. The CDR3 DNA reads TGTGCCAGCAGTTATACGGGGGACCAGCATTTT. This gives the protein CASSYTGDQHF.

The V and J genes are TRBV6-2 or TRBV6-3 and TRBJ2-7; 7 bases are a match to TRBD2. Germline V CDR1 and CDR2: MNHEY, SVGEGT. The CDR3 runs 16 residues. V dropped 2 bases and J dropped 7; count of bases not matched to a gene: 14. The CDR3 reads CASSYDRAGLSREQYF. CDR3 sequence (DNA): TGTGCCAGCAGTTACGATCGAGCGGGGCTCTCTCGTGAGCAGTACTTC.

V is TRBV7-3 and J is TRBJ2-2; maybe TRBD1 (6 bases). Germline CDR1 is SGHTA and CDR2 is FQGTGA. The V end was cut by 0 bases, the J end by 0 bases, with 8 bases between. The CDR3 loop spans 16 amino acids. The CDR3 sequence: CASSLTTGANTGELFF. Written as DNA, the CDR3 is TGTGCCAGCAGCTTAACGACAGGAGCGAACACCGGGGAGCTGTTTTTT.

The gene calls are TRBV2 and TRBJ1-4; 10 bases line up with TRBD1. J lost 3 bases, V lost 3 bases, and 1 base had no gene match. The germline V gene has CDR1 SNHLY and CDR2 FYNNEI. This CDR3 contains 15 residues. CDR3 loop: CASSETGGPNEKLFF. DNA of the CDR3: TGTGCCAGCAGTGAGACAGGGGGCCCTAATGAAAAACTGTTTTTT.

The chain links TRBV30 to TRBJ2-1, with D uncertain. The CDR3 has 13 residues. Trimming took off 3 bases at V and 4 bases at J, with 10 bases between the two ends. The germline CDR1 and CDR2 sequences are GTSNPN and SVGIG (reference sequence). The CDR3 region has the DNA TGTGCCTGGAGCCTATACCATTACAATGAGCAGTTCTTC. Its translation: CAWSLYHYNEQFF. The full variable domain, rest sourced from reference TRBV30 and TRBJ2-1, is SQTIHQWPATLVQPVGSPLSLECTVEGTSNPNLYWYRQAAGRGLQLLFYSVGIGQISSEVPQNLSASRPQDRQFILSSKKLLLSDSGFYLCAWSLYHYNEQFFGPGTRLTVL.

The CDR3 nucleotides read TGCGCCAGCAGCTTGGGCGGTACTAGCGGTTACAATGAGCAGTTCTTC. This gives the protein CASSLGGTSGYNEQFF. This chain uses TRBV5-1 with TRBJ2-1; 8 bases match TRBD2. Trimming at V came to 0 bases and at J to 4 bases, leaving 6 bases not matched to a gene. The CDR3 has 16 amino acids. Germline V CDR1 and CDR2: SGHRS, YFSETQ.